This TCR beta chain was profiled in a study of response to subunit inactivated influenza vaccine (dated by TCRdb to the late 2010s). Regarding the research as a whole: Deep quantitative T cell receptor repertoire profiling was used in the study to track responses to a trivalent subunit inactivated influenza vaccine. Broader findings and caveats from the paper: It was suggested by the authors that each seasonal influenza vaccination may recruit only a limited number of new T cells.

The time point label here, explained by the study, means: approximately 40 days after influenza vaccine administration. V is pared back by 1 base and J by 5 bases, with 10 bases lying between the germline termini. From the cysteine through the phenylalanine, the CDR3 covers 14 amino acids. Only the CDR3 DNA is retained, 42 bases long and in frame from the first base. CDR1 and CDR2 are drawn from the germline V gene: KGHDR, SFDVKD. The sample holds a few counts of this clonotype. Its binding antigen is unknown. No base quality information exists; no much larger clone differs at one position. Libraries were made using RT-PCR. The sample was run on an Illumina HiSeq 2500. Using fastp trimming at Q25 and MiXCR clonotype assembly, TCRdb reanalyzed the public sequencing data and kept in-frame beta chains. Each CDR3 protein appears once, grouped with its most common genes and DNA. Present in this sample are roughly 570,000 distinct CDR3 sequences, approximately 13% of which were seen just once. The ten largest make up 10% to 15% of the sample.

The input for sequencing was PBMCs from blood, taken roughly 6 weeks after vaccination. The TCR comes from a man over 45 who received an inactivated influenza vaccine. Donor details come from another sample of the same person, matched by shared clones. The sequence is built from TRBV24-1 and TRBJ2-5; the D gene could be TRBD1 or TRBD2, each one agreeing over 5 bases. CDR3 region: CATSDFGDRETQYF. The DNA reads TGTGCCACCAGTGATTTCGGGGACCGGGAGACCCAGTACTTC.